This passage covers 30 T cell receptor beta chains from one sample sequenced in a study of CD8+ T cells in alopecia areata. CD4, CD8alpha, NKG2D, NKG2ACE and other markers guided sorting of pooled cutaneous lymph node cells. RNA extraction and reverse transcription yielded cDNA as sequencing template. Data came from immunoSEQ multiplex PCR; TCRdb stores just in-frame clones and leaves some out. The sample holds 200,000 to 300,000 clones, and no clone turns up only once. Specimen: CD4+ T cells sorted from a lymph node. Every receptor here comes from a C3H/HeJ mouse with alopecia areata. MHC haplotype of the mouse line: H2-k.

This clone has just a few counts. Gene labels here are mouse ones. The read is 4 residues too short to cover the CDR3 end, so that end is filled in from the germline J gene. This chain uses TRBV19 with TRBJ2-1; D is unclear. Germline V gene sequence: CDR1 FNHDT, CDR2 SITEND (reference sequence). V gave up 0 bases and J gave up 3 bases, with 10 bases separating them. There are 15 residues in the CDR3. CDR3 DNA (partial): TGTGCCAGCAGTATAGTTCCAGAGGTCTATGCT. It specifies CASSIVPEVYA. The full CDR3 is CASSIVPEVYAEQFF.

This clone showed up just a few times. Gene names are mouse gene names. From the germline J gene comes the end of the CDR3, since the read stops 4 residues before it. The V call is TRBV1, the J call TRBJ1-1, with D hard to call. The CDR3 spans 14 residues. Between the trimmed V and J ends, which lost 3 bases and 0 bases, there was a span of 8 bases. Per germline, CDR1 NSQYPW and CDR2 LRSPGD (reference sequence). The CDR3 protein is CTCSAPQTNTEVFF. The DNA read from the CDR3 is TGCACCTGCAGTGCCCCACAGACAAACACA. The full variable domain, rest sourced from reference TRBV1 and TRBJ1-1, is VTLLEQNPRWRLVPRGQAVNLRCILKNSQYPWMSWYQQDLQKQLQWLFTLRSPGDKEVKSLPGADYLATRVTDTELRLQVANMSQGRTLYCTCSAPQTNTEVFFGKGTRLTVV.

For this clone: Mouse germline and gene names are used. Read coverage stops 4 residues before the CDR3 terminus; the germline J gene supplies the remainder. The genes are TRBV17 and TRBJ1-1; D gene ambiguous. This CDR3 contains 13 residues. Germline V gene data show CDR1 as MNHDT and CDR2 as YYDKIL. CDR3 sequence reads: CASSRDRQTEVFF. The DNA read from the CDR3 is TGTGCTAGCAGTAGAGATCGCCAGACA.

Details on this clone: Mouse names are used for the genes. The read terminates 4 residues before the CDR3 end, so the remaining end is supplied by the germline J gene. The V call is TRBV17, the J call TRBJ2-7, with TRBD2 identical over 9 bases. Germline V gene sequence: CDR1 MNHDT, CDR2 YYDKIL. The CDR3 sequence is 14 residues long. The CDR3 bases that were read are TGTGCTAGCAGTAGAGGGACTGGGGAATAT. Translating gives CASSRGTGEY. The complete CDR3 reads CASSRGTGEYEQYF.

This clone turned up a few times. Germline and genes here are mouse. The read terminates 3 residues before the CDR3 end, so the remaining end is supplied by the germline J gene. Other DNA sequences in this specimen translate into the identical CDR3. The rearrangement uses TRBV13-1 and TRBJ1-6, with 8 bases identical to TRBD1. TRBJ1-6 belongs to the ORF category, with a function that is uncertain. With 3 bases clipped from V and 6 bases from J, the junction kept 2 bases outside the gene matches. Germline CDR1 and CDR2: NSHNY and SYGAGN. The CDR3 is made up of 14 amino acids. The DNA read from the CDR3 is TGTGCCAGCAGTGTCAGGGGGCGTAATTCGCCC. It specifies CASSVRGRNSP. The CDR3 as a whole reads CASSVRGRNSPLYF.

This clone has just a few counts. Mouse gene names apply. The CDR3 goes on 4 residues after the read ends, and that part is filled in from the germline J gene. The chain joins TRBV13-1 to TRBJ2-2, with a tentative D call TRBD1 (6 bases). V shed 5 bases and J shed 0 bases, with 14 bases lying between them. This CDR3 has 16 residues. Germline V gene lookup returns CDR1 NSHNY and CDR2 SYGAGN. CDR3 DNA (partial): TGTGCCAGCAGCACCGGGACAAAAACAAACACCGGG. Its protein product is CASSTGTKTNTG. The complete CDR3 reads CASSTGTKTNTGQLYF.

This clone was counted between two and nine times. All gene names here are mouse names. The read ends 4 residues early relative to the CDR3; the germline J gene fills the gap. This sample includes further DNA sequences coding for the same CDR3. V is TRBV5 and J is TRBJ1-2; D remains unclear. The length of the CDR3 is 15 residues. The germline gives CDR1 LGHNA, CDR2 YNLKQL (reference sequence). V lost 0 bases to trimming and J lost 0 bases, with 8 bases between them. Incomplete CDR3 DNA: TGTGCCAGCAGCCAAGATGAGGGTGCAAACTCC. It specifies CASSQDEGANS. The CDR3 in full is CASSQDEGANSDYTF.

This clone was observed a few times. Mouse gene names and germline throughout. The CDR3 end lies 4 residues beyond the end of the read and is filled in from the germline J gene. The chain employs TRBV13-2 and TRBJ2-1; 9 nucleotides match TRBD2. Germline trimming cut 6 bases from V and 2 bases from J; bases unmatched to any gene: 9. Germline V gives CDR1 NNHNN, CDR2 SYGAGS (reference sequence). CDR3 length: 16 residues. The DNA read from the CDR3 is TGTGCCAGCGTCCCGACTGGGGGCCGGGACTATGCT. As protein: CASVPTGGRDYA. The full CDR3 reads CASVPTGGRDYAEQFF.

This clone turned up a few times. Each gene name is a mouse one. Read sequence stops 4 residues before the CDR3 end, and the germline J gene provides the missing end. The chain recombines TRBV19 with TRBJ2-1, with 8 bases matching TRBD2. The CDR3 runs 15 residues. Trimming cost V 4 bases and J 1 base; bases outside gene matches: 4. CDR1 is FNHDT, CDR2 SITEND, per germline (reference sequence). Incomplete CDR3 DNA: TGTGCCAGCAGTCCCTGGACTGGGAACTATGCT. Its protein product is CASSPWTGNYA. The complete CDR3 reads CASSPWTGNYAEQFF.

In its sample, this clone was seen a few times. The gene names given are mouse names. The CDR3 extends 4 residues past the end of the read, so its final part is completed from the germline J gene. The chain carries TRBV19 and TRBJ1-2, with D perhaps TRBD1 (6 bases). V dropped 4 bases and J dropped 0 bases, with 13 bases sitting between them. There are 15 residues in the CDR3. The V gene's germline CDR1 is FNHDT and CDR2 SITEND (reference sequence). The CDR3 bases that were read are TGTGCCAGCAGTGCGAGGGGACAATCAAACTCC. Translating gives CASSARGQSNS. The whole CDR3 protein is CASSARGQSNSDYTF.

A few counts support this clone. The listed genes are named as in mouse. The read terminates 3 residues ahead of where the CDR3 ends, so the germline J gene completes it. This sample also contains other DNA sequences that code for the same CDR3. The chain couples TRBV5 to TRBJ1-6; 7 bases are shared with TRBD1. TRBJ1-6 is reported as an ORF; its role is uncertain. Germline loops: CDR1 LGHNA, CDR2 YNLKQL (reference sequence). Trimming took 4 bases from V and 4 from J; bases not matched to a gene: 4. This CDR3 is 15 amino acids long. The CDR3 bases that were read are TGTGCCAGCAGCCCTCCGGGACAGTATAATTCGCCC. It codes for CASSPPGQYNSP. The full CDR3 sequence reads CASSPPGQYNSPLYF.

Remarks on this clone: Mouse germline and gene names are used. The read stops 4 residues short of the end of the CDR3; the missing end is completed from the germline J gene. Within the sample, other DNA sequences also encode this same CDR3. V and J are TRBV31 and TRBJ1-2, with 7 bases aligning to TRBD1. CDR3 size: 14 residues. From germline, CDR1 is GKSSPN and CDR2 SITVG. Losses at the gene ends were 1 base for V and 0 bases for J; bases not matched to a gene: 2. The CDR3 DNA, read in part, is TGTGCCTGGAGTCGACAGGGTGCAAACTCC. Protein sequence: CAWSRQGANS. The full CDR3 protein reads CAWSRQGANSDYTF.

Note on this clone: Mouse names are used for the genes. The sequenced part of the CDR3 DNA is TGCACCTGCAGTGCACCCTGGACTGGGGGAGAC. Residues: CTCSAPWTGGD. The full CDR3 reads CTCSAPWTGGDTQYF. The V and J genes are TRBV1 and TRBJ2-5, with 10 bases that match TRBD2. The CDR3 end lies 4 residues beyond the end of the read and is filled in from the germline J gene. The CDR3 loop spans 15 amino acids. The V gene's germline CDR1 is NSQYPW and CDR2 LRSPGD (reference sequence).

A few counts support this clone. Here the gene names and germline are mouse. The read ends 4 residues shy of where the CDR3 ends; the end is completed using the germline J gene. This chain links TRBV5 with TRBJ2-2, with TRBD1 as a possible D gene (5 bases). The V and J ends lost 0 bases and 3 bases respectively, with 11 bases between them. This CDR3 is built from 16 residues. Germline CDR1 and CDR2: LGHNA and YNLKQL (reference sequence). CDR3 bases read: TGTGCCAGCAGCCAAGAATTGGCAGGGCACACCGGG. This codes for CASSQELAGHTG. The entire CDR3 reads CASSQELAGHTGQLYF.

This clone has only a few counts. The listed genes are named as in mouse. Read data end 4 residues before the CDR3 end; the end is taken from the germline J gene. The chain uses TRBV5 and TRBJ1-1; 7 bases map to TRBD1. The CDR3 has 12 amino acids. Germline values: CDR1 LGHNA, CDR2 YNLKQL (reference sequence). CDR3: CASSLDREEVFF. The part of the CDR3 DNA that was read is TGTGCCAGCAGCCTTGACAGGGAA.

This clone has just a few counts. Germline and genes: mouse. With the read ending 4 residues before the CDR3 end, the germline J gene is used to fill in that end. This chain joins TRBV13-2 and TRBJ2-1; a possible D gene is TRBD2 (6 bases). CDR1 NNHNN and CDR2 SYGAGS come from the germline V gene (reference sequence). The V gene lost 3 bases and the J gene lost 0 bases, with 7 bases spanning the gap. The CDR3 is made up of 14 amino acids. CDR3 sequence reads: CASGAGVNYAEQFF. Incomplete CDR3 DNA: TGTGCCAGCGGTGCTGGGGTTAACTATGCT.

Concerning this clone: Gene names are mouse gene names. The read ends 4 residues before the CDR3 terminus; that terminus is restored from the germline J gene. Other nucleotide sequences in the sample specify the same CDR3. The V call is TRBV19, the J call TRBJ1-1; D possibly corresponds to TRBD1 (6 bases). The CDR3 is 13 amino acids. V was clipped by 5 bases and J by 0 bases, with 8 bases between them. Germline loops: CDR1 FNHDT, CDR2 SITEND (reference sequence). The covered CDR3 bases are TGTGCCAGCAGGACAGGTGCAAACACA. Translation gives CASRTGANT. The full-length CDR3 reads as CASRTGANTEVFF. The whole variable domain, filled in from reference TRBV19 and TRBJ1-1, reads GGIITQTPKFLIGQEGQKLTLKCQQNFNHDTMYWYRQDSGKGLRLIYYSITENDLQKGDLSEGYDASREKKSSFSLTVTSAQKNEMAVFLCASRTGANTEVFFGKGTRLTVV.

This clone was recorded a few times. Gene names and germline refer to mouse. The sequence runs out 4 residues before the end of the CDR3; the remainder is reconstructed from the germline J gene. The J gene is TRBJ2-2, the V gene TRBV29; D perhaps matches TRBD1 (6 bases). The V gene lost 6 bases and the J gene lost 3 bases, with 11 bases spanning the gap. CDR1 is MSHET, CDR2 SYDVDS, per germline. The CDR3 is 14 amino acids. The CDR3 bases that were read are TGTGCTAGCAGGCGGACAGCGCACACCGGG. It encodes CASRRTAHTG. The whole CDR3 reads CASRRTAHTGQLYF.

This clone came up a few times. The gene names given are mouse names. The read ends 4 residues before the CDR3 terminus; that terminus is restored from the germline J gene. This chain joins TRBV5 and TRBJ2-3; TRBD2 matches at 7 bases. With V trimmed by 0 bases and J by 0 bases, 6 bases remained unmatched. The CDR3 has 17 amino acids. The V gene's germline CDR1 is LGHNA and CDR2 YNLKQL (reference sequence). CDR3 DNA, as far as it was read: TGTGCCAGCAGCCAAGATGGAGTGGGGGGTAGTGCAGAA. Translating gives CASSQDGVGGSAE. The full-length CDR3 reads as CASSQDGVGGSAETLYF.

Regarding this clone: The germline and genes are mouse ones. Sequencing ends 4 residues short of the CDR3 end; the germline J gene provides the rest. This chain links TRBV5 with TRBJ2-5, with 8 nucleotides matching TRBD1. This CDR3 has 15 amino acids. V lost 6 bases and J lost 1; bases outside the gene matches: 6. In germline, CDR1 is LGHNA, CDR2 YNLKQL (reference sequence). CDR3 DNA (partial): TGTGCCAGCAGTCGTCAGGGGGCGGACCAAGAC. Its protein product is CASSRQGADQD. The whole CDR3 protein is CASSRQGADQDTQYF.

As regards this clone: The gene names here belong to mouse. The read ends 4 residues before the CDR3 terminus; that terminus is restored from the germline J gene. This specimen includes other DNA sequences encoding the same CDR3. The V call is TRBV13-1, the J call TRBJ1-2, with 8 positions matching TRBD1. Germline CDR1 is NSHNY and CDR2 is SYGAGN. V was clipped by 4 bases and J by 4 bases; unmatched bases: 3. The CDR3 runs 13 residues. The CDR3 loop reads CASSQGAGSDYTF. CDR3 DNA, as far as it was read: TGTGCCAGCAGTCAGGGGGCCGGCTCC.

This clone has more than one count but fewer than ten. Gene names follow the mouse nomenclature. The sequenced fragment ends 4 residues before the CDR3 boundary, so the rest is inferred from the germline J gene. The chain carries TRBV31 and TRBJ1-2; 8 bases align to TRBD1. Germline CDR1 and CDR2: GKSSPN and SITVG. J gave up 0 bases and V 3 bases, and 3 bases lay outside the gene matches. This CDR3 is built from 14 residues. CDR3 protein: CAWSQDRANSDYTF. CDR3 DNA, as far as it was read: TGTGCCTGGAGCCAGGACAGGGCAAACTCC. The entire variable domain, with the rest obtained from reference TRBV31 and TRBJ1-2, is as follows: AQTIHQWPVAEIKAVGSPLSLGCTIKGKSSPNLYWYWQATGGTLQQLFYSITVGQVESVVQLNLSASRPKDDQFILSTEKLLLSHSGFYLCAWSQDRANSDYTFGSGTRLLVI.

For this clone: The gene names here belong to mouse. The read gets to within 3 residues of the CDR3 end, and the germline J gene fills in the rest. The chain uses TRBV31 and TRBJ1-6; 7 bases are shared with TRBD1. TRBJ1-6 is an ORF for which the function is uncertain. The V gene's germline CDR1 is GKSSPN and CDR2 SITVG. The ends lost 3 bases at V and 9 bases at J; junction bases unmatched: 2. The CDR3 loop spans 12 amino acids. The covered CDR3 bases are TGTGCCTGGAGCCCAGGGGGTTCGCCC. Encoded protein: CAWSPGGSP. The full CDR3 reads CAWSPGGSPLYF.

Worth noting for this clone: Germline and genes: mouse. CDR3 protein: CASSDRQGGSLYF. The DNA read from the CDR3 is TGTGCCAGCAGTGATCGACAGGGGGGGTCC. This sequence joins TRBV13-1 and TRBJ1-6; 9 nucleotides match TRBD1. The read halts 3 residues ahead of the CDR3 end, with the missing end drawn from the germline J gene. TRBJ1-6 has ORF status, its function being uncertain. The CDR3 is 13 residues long. Germline lookup yields CDR1 NSHNY and CDR2 SYGAGN.

Of note for this clone: The gene names given are mouse names. The observed sequence ends 4 residues before the CDR3 terminus, with the missing tail filled in from the germline J gene. Other DNA sequences in this specimen translate into the identical CDR3. The V and J genes are TRBV3 and TRBJ2-2, with TRBD1 identical over 9 bases. Germline lookup yields CDR1 SNHLY and CDR2 FYNGKV (reference sequence). V dropped 1 base and J dropped 6; count of bases not matched to a gene: 9. CDR3 length: 17 residues. CDR3: CASSLVGDREDPGQLYF. Incomplete CDR3 DNA: TGTGCCAGCAGCTTAGTGGGGGACAGGGAGGATCCCGGG.

The sample holds a few counts of this clone. Germline and genes: mouse. The sequence runs out 4 residues before the end of the CDR3; the remainder is reconstructed from the germline J gene. The rearrangement links TRBV1 to TRBJ1-1; possibly TRBD1 for D (5 bases). This CDR3 region has 14 residues. Germline CDR1 is NSQYPW and CDR2 is LRSPGD (reference sequence). The CDR3 bases that were read are TGCACCTGCAGTGCAGATGTGGGGGGAACA. Its translation is CTCSADVGGT. The entire CDR3 is CTCSADVGGTEVFF.

This clone was observed a handful of times. Mouse gene names and germline throughout. Read coverage stops 4 residues before the CDR3 terminus; the germline J gene supplies the remainder. The chain is built from TRBV5 and TRBJ2-7; 9 bases line up with TRBD2. Per germline, CDR1 LGHNA and CDR2 YNLKQL (reference sequence). CDR3 length equals 15 residues. The CDR3 bases that were read are TGTGCCAGCAGCCAATTAAATACTGGGGGGTAT. Amino acids: CASSQLNTGGY. The whole CDR3 protein is CASSQLNTGGYEQYF.

In its sample, this clone was seen a few times. Genes and germline come from the mouse. The read terminates 4 residues ahead of where the CDR3 ends, so the germline J gene completes it. Other DNA sequences in the sample encode the same CDR3. The chain carries TRBV1 and TRBJ2-2; D is ambiguous. The V and J ends lost 6 bases and 0 bases respectively, with 5 bases between them. The CDR3 runs to 13 residues. The germline V gene has CDR1 NSQYPW and CDR2 LRSPGD (reference sequence). CDR3 DNA, as far as it was read: TGCACCTGCAGACTTACAAACACCGGG. Residues: CTCRLTNTG. The full CDR3 protein reads CTCRLTNTGQLYF.

Points on this clone: All gene names here are mouse names. The DNA ends 3 residues before the CDR3 does, and the rest of the CDR3 is filled in from the germline J gene. The chain links TRBV13-2 to TRBJ1-6; 7 bases are shared with TRBD1. TRBJ1-6 is identified as an open reading frame with a role that is uncertain. There are 15 residues in the CDR3. Germline CDR1 reads NNHNN; CDR2 reads SYGAGS (reference sequence). Trimming removed 2 bases from V and 7 bases from J; junction bases left unmatched: 6. This CDR3 is CASGENRGWNSPLYF. The CDR3 DNA, read in part, is TGTGCCAGCGGTGAGAACAGGGGCTGGAATTCGCCC.

Comment on this clone: It may be a read error: a sequence one base away is much more abundant. The genes and germline here are from mouse. Read sequence stops 4 residues before the CDR3 end, and the germline J gene provides the missing end. Distinct nucleotide sequences in the sample also encode this CDR3. J is TRBJ1-2 and V is TRBV13-2, with 7 nucleotides matching TRBD1. The germline CDR1 and CDR2 sequences are NNHNN and SYGAGS (reference sequence). V shed 2 bases, J shed 0 bases, and the junction held 1 base outside the gene matches. The CDR3 has 14 residues. CDR3 residues: CASGEQGANSDYTF. The CDR3 DNA, read in part, is TGTGCCAGCGGTGAGCAGGGGGCAAACTCC.